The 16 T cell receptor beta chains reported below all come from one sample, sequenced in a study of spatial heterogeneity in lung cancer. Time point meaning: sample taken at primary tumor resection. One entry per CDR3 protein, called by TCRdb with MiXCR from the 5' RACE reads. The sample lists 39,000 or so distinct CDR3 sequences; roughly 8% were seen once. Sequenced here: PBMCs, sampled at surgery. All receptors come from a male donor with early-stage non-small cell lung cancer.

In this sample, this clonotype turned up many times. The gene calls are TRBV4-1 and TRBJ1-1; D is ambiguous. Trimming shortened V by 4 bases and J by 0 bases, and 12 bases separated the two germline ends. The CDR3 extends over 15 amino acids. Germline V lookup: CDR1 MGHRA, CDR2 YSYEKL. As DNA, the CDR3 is TGCGCCAGCAGCCCGGAGAAAGAGATGAACACTGAAGCTTTCTTT. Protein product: CASSPEKEMNTEAFF.

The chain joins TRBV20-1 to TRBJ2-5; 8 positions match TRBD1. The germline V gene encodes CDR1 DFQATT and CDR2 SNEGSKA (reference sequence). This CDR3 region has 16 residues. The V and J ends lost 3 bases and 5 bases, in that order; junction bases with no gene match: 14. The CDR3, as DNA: TGCAGTGCTAGCAAAACATTGGCAGGGGGCGCGGAGACCCAGTACTTC. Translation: CSASKTLAGGAETQYF.

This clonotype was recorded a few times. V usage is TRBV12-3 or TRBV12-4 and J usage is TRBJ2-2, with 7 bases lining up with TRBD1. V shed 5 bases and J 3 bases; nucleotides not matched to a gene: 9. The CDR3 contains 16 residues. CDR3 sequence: CASSHRGFGDTGELFF. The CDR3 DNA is TGTGCCAGCAGTCACAGGGGTTTCGGGGACACCGGGGAGCTGTTTTTT.

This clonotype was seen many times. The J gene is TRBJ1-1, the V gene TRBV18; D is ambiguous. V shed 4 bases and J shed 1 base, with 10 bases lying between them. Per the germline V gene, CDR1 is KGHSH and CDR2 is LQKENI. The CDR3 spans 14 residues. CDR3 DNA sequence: TGTGCCAGCTCACTCCGCGCGGGGAACACTGAAGCTTTCTTT. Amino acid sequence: CASSLRAGNTEAFF.

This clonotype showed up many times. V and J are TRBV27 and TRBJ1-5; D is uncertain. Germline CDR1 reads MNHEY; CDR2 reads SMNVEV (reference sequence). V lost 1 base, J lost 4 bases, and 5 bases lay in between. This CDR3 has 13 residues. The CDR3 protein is CASSLWENQPQHF. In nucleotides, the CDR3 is TGTGCCAGCAGTTTATGGGAAAATCAGCCCCAGCATTTT.

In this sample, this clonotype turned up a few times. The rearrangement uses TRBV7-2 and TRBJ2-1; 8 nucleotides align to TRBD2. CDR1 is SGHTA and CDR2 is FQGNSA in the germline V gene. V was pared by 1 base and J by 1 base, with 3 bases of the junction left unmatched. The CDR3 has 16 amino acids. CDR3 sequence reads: CASSLVAGTSYNEQFF. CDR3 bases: TGTGCCAGCAGCTTAGTAGCGGGGACATCCTACAATGAGCAGTTCTTC.

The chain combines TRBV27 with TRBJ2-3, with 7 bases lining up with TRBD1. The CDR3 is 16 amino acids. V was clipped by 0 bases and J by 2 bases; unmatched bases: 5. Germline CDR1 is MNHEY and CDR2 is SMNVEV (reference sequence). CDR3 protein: CASSLSEGAPTDTQYF. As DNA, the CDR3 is TGTGCCAGCAGTTTATCAGAGGGGGCCCCCACAGATACGCAGTATTTT.

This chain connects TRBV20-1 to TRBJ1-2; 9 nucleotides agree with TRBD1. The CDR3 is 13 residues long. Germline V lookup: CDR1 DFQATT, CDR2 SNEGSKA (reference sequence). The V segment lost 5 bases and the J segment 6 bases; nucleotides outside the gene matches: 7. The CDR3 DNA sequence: TGCAGTGCTTACAGGGGGCCGATGGATGGCTACACCTTC. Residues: CSAYRGPMDGYTF.

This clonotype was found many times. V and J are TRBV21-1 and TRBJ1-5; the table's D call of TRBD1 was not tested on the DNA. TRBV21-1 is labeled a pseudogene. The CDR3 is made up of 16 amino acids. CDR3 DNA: TGTGCCGGAAGACAGGGGGCGAAGAATAACAATCAGCCCCAGCATTTT. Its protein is CAGRQGAKNNNQPQHF.

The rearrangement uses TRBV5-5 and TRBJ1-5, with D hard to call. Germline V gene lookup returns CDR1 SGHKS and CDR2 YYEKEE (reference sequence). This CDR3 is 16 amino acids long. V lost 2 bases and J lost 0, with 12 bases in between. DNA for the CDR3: TGTGCCAGCAGCTTAGGCCCCCAGAGTAGCAATCAGCCCCAGCATTTT. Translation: CASSLGPQSSNQPQHF. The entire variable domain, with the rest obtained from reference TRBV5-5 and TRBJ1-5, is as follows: DAGVTQSPTHLIKTRGQQVTLRCSPISGHKSVSWYQQVLGQGPQFIFQYYEKEERGRGNFPDRFSARQFPNYSSELNVNALLLGDSALYLCASSLGPQSSNQPQHFGDGTRLSIL.

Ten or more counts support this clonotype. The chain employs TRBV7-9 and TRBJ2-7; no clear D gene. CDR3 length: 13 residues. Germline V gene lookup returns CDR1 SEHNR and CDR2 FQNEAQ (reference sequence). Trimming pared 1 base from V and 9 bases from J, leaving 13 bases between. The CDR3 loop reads CASSLGTFGGQYV. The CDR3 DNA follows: TGTGCCAGCAGCTTAGGAACTTTCGGCGGGCAGTACGTC.

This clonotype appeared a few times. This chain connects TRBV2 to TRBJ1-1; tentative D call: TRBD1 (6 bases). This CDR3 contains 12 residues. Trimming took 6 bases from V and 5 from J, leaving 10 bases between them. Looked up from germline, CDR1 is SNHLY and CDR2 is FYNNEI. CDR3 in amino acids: CASRTGGTEAFF. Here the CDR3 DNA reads TGTGCCAGCAGGACAGGAGGAACTGAAGCTTTCTTT.

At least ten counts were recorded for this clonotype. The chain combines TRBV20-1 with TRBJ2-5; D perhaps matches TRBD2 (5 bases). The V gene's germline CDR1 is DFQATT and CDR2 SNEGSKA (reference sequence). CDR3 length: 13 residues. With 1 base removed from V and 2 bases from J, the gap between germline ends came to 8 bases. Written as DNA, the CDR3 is TGCAGTGCTAGAGCGGGGTTTCAAGAGACCCAGTACTTC. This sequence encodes CSARAGFQETQYF.

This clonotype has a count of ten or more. CDR3 in DNA: TGTGCCAGTAGTATCGCACACGCGAACACCGGGGAGCTGTTTTTT. Its translation: CASSIAHANTGELFF. The V and J genes are TRBV19 and TRBJ2-2; no firm D call. Germline CDR1 is LNHDA and CDR2 is SQIVND (reference sequence). The CDR3 contains 15 residues. Between the trimmed V and J ends, which lost 3 bases and 0 bases, there was a span of 8 bases. Filled out from reference TRBV19 and TRBJ2-2, the complete variable domain reads DGGITQSPKYLFRKEGQNVTLSCEQNLNHDAMYWYRQDPGQGLRLIYYSQIVNDFQKGDIAEGYSVSREKKESFPLTVTSAQKNPTAFYLCASSIAHANTGELFFGEGSRLTVL.

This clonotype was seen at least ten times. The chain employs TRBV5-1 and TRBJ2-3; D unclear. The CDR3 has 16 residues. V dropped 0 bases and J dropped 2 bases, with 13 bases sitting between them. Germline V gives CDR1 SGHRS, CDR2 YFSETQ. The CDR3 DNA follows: TGCGCCAGCAGCTTGGGGATCGATTTGGACACAGATACGCAGTATTTT. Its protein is CASSLGIDLDTDTQYF.

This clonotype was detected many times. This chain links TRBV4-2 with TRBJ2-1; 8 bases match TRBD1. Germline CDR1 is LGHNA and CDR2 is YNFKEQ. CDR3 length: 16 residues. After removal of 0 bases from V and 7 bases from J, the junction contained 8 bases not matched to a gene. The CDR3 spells CASSQDLGQGANEQFF. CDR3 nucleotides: TGTGCCAGCAGCCAAGATTTAGGACAGGGAGCAAATGAGCAGTTCTTC.